The rows below give T cell receptor beta chains drawn from one sample of a study of T cells after yellow fever vaccination. From the 5' RACE reads, TCRdb called clonotypes with MiXCR, one entry per CDR3 protein. This sample has some 160,000 distinct CDR3 sequences, with about a tenth found just once. The sequencing used CD8+ T cells sorted from PBMCs, collected 45 days after the yellow fever booster vaccination. The receptors originated from a man aged 18 to 35 who received the YFV17D yellow fever vaccine. Each CDR3 is given with its conserved first and last residue.

v_call: TRBV11-2; cdr3_aa: CASSLGPQGGGNTIYF
v_call: TRBV29-1; cdr3_aa: CSSDLAGEETQYF
v_call: TRBV7-9; cdr3_aa: CASSPWDIFEQYF
v_call: TRBV5-6; cdr3_aa: CASSLGRTSRTNEQFF
v_call: TRBV24-1; cdr3_aa: CATSESGTGSYNEQFF
v_call: TRBV9; cdr3_aa: CASSVDLGQGPSYEQYF
v_call: TRBV2; cdr3_aa: CASSDWQNIQYF
v_call: TRBV4-2; cdr3_aa: CASSQGTENYGYTF
v_call: TRBV29-1; cdr3_aa: CSVDGTGGTDTQYF
v_call: TRBV18; cdr3_aa: CASSTSGQPFYGYTF
v_call: TRBV3-1; cdr3_aa: CASSPLRGGTGELFF
v_call: TRBV5-6; cdr3_aa: CASGDQADLNTGELFF
v_call: TRBV29-1; cdr3_aa: CSVEGNEQFF
v_call: TRBV27; cdr3_aa: CASTPGTQGGDTQYF
v_call: TRBV20-1; cdr3_aa: CSGLAGGADTQYF
v_call: TRBV12-3/TRBV12-4; cdr3_aa: CASSQNPPGGYTF
v_call: TRBV19; cdr3_aa: CASSPPGATGNQPQHF
v_call: TRBV6-2/TRBV6-3; cdr3_aa: CASSYSPSGSYEQYF
v_call: TRBV6-2/TRBV6-3; cdr3_aa: CASSWGRETDTQYF
v_call: TRBV14; cdr3_aa: CASSQDPATLAKNIQYF
v_call: TRBV4-1; cdr3_aa: CASSGPNNEQFF
v_call: TRBV2; cdr3_aa: CASRARDWKETQYF
v_call: TRBV10-2; cdr3_aa: CASAEGYEQYF
v_call: TRBV12-3/TRBV12-4; cdr3_aa: CASSFWPPRAETQYF
v_call: TRBV30; cdr3_aa: CAWSVKGYIQYF
v_call: TRBV19; cdr3_aa: CASRSGVGEQFF
v_call: TRBV13; cdr3_aa: CASSPRTGGATDTQYF
v_call: TRBV11-2; cdr3_aa: CASSPADSQPQHF
v_call: TRBV7-8; cdr3_aa: CASSNTKTESSYNSPLHF
v_call: TRBV12-3/TRBV12-4; cdr3_aa: CASSPETTPQYF
v_call: TRBV11-1; cdr3_aa: CASSTRPSTEAFF
v_call: TRBV12-3/TRBV12-4; cdr3_aa: CASRPGTSGGSYNEQFF
v_call: TRBV13; cdr3_aa: CASSGVAGPNEQFF
v_call: TRBV27; cdr3_aa: CASNLRDSSYNEQFF
v_call: TRBV6-5; cdr3_aa: CASSVVAGVTDTQYF
v_call: TRBV28; cdr3_aa: CASSFTGTRAFTDTQYF
v_call: TRBV19; cdr3_aa: CASSIGGSDRVYNEQFF
v_call: TRBV12-3/TRBV12-4; cdr3_aa: CASISGLRGDEQFF
v_call: TRBV11-2; cdr3_aa: CASSLTALNSPLHF
v_call: TRBV7-2; cdr3_aa: CASSLAARVETQYF
v_call: TRBV12-3/TRBV12-4; cdr3_aa: CASTGARGIQYF
v_call: TRBV10-2; cdr3_aa: CASSDTGGTDTQYF
v_call: TRBV4-1; cdr3_aa: CASSQAETQYF
v_call: TRBV12-3/TRBV12-4; cdr3_aa: CASRYRIIGGVSEQFF
v_call: TRBV14; cdr3_aa: CASSQDMGLGQNEQYF
v_call: TRBV18; cdr3_aa: CASSPRQGVYNSPLHF